This T cell receptor (beta chain) came from a study of cytomegalovirus exposure and HLA in healthy donors. Overall study findings and caveats: Follow-up analysis found HLA locus-dependent TCR association rates, highest for DRB1 and lowest for HLA-C.

The CDR3 consists of 16 residues. CDR1 SGHNT and CDR2 YENEEA come from the germline V gene. Trimming removed 5 bases from V and 2 bases from J, with 17 bases in between. For this clone: Its antigen remains unknown.

Primers for the PCR totalled 60 Vbeta and 13 Jbeta. Data came from immunoSEQ multiplex PCR; TCRdb stores just in-frame clones and leaves some out. The table has 150,000 to 200,000 clones, 84% seen once. This sequence was found in a woman in her fifties or sixties in good health and CMV-seropositive. Sequenced: PBMCs. The genes are TRBV11-3 and TRBJ2-3, with D tentatively TRBD1 (6 bases). CDR3 in amino acids: CASSTTGQTITDTQYF. As DNA, the CDR3 is TGTGCCAGCAGCACGACTGGACAGACTATCACAGATACGCAGTATTTT.